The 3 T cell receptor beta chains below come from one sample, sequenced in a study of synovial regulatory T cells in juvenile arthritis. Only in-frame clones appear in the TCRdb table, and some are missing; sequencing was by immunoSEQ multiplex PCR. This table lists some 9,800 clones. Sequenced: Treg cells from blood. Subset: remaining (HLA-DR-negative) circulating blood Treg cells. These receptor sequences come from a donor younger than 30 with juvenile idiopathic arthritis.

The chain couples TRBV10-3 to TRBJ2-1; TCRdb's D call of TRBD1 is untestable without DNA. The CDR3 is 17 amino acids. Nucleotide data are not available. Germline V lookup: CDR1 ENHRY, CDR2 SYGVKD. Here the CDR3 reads CAISGIGTGRSYNEQFF.

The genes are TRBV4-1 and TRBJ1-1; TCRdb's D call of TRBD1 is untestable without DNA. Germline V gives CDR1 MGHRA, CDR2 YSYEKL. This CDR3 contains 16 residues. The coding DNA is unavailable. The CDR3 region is CASSQRQGVLNTEAFF.

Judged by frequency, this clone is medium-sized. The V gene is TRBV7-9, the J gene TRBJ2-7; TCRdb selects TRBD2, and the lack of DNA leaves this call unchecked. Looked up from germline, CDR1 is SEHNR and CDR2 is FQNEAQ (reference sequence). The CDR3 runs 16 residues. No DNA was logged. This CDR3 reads CASKRYSSGTTYEQYF.